Listed below are T cell receptor beta chains from one sample, sequenced in a study. TCRdb independently ran MiXCR on the RT-PCR reads; one entry per CDR3 protein. This sample carries 650,000 to 800,000 distinct CDR3 sequences, 13% to 15% of them seen once, and the ten largest clones take 3.6%. Material for sequencing was memory CD4+ T cells from blood. The receptors come from a female donor in good health, serving as a healthy control. Both conserved end residues are part of each CDR3. The order of the fields is J gene, clone size, D gene, V gene, CDR3 DNA, CDR3 protein. D genes are given only for firm matches. Clone size is stated in some rows and not others, as once, few, many or a class when expanded.

J gene: TRBJ1-6
clone size: .
D gene: .
V gene: TRBV4-3
CDR3 DNA: TGCGCCAGCAGCCAAGGGGTCGGGCGTACTTTTCCTTCACCCCTCCACTTT
CDR3 protein: CASSQGVGRTFPSPLHF

J gene: TRBJ1-5
clone size: many
D gene: TRBD1
V gene: TRBV12-3/TRBV12-4
CDR3 DNA: TGTGCCAGCAGCTACAGGGGTAGCAATCAGCCCCAGCATTTT
CDR3 protein: CASSYRGSNQPQHF

J gene: TRBJ1-1
clone size: few
D gene: .
V gene: TRBV3-1
CDR3 DNA: TGTGCCAGCAGCCATCCCGGGACCTACACTGAAGCTTTCTTT
CDR3 protein: CASSHPGTYTEAFF

J gene: TRBJ2-1
clone size: .
D gene: .
V gene: TRBV5-1
CDR3 DNA: TGCGCCAGCAGCTTGGGAATTGACGCCCTTGGCAATGAGCAGTTCTTC
CDR3 protein: CASSLGIDALGNEQFF

J gene: TRBJ1-1
clone size: .
D gene: TRBD1
V gene: TRBV28
CDR3 DNA: TGTGCCAGCAGTCTACTACAGGGGGCAGGCACTGAAGCTTTCTTT
CDR3 protein: CASSLLQGAGTEAFF

J gene: TRBJ2-2
clone size: .
D gene: .
V gene: TRBV11-1
CDR3 DNA: TGTGCCAGCAGCTTACGCAGTTTCGAAGGAGTCGGGGAGCTGTTTTTT
CDR3 protein: CASSLRSFEGVGELFF

J gene: TRBJ1-1
clone size: .
D gene: .
V gene: TRBV20-1
CDR3 DNA: TGCAGTGCTACGCCTAGGGGGGGGAGGACTGAAGCTTTCTTT
CDR3 protein: CSATPRGGRTEAFF

J gene: TRBJ1-4
clone size: .
D gene: TRBD1
V gene: TRBV18
CDR3 DNA: TGTGCCAGCTCATCTCGACAGGGGGAGGTAACTAATGAAAAACTGTTTTTT
CDR3 protein: CASSSRQGEVTNEKLFF

J gene: TRBJ2-1
clone size: few
D gene: TRBD1
V gene: TRBV5-4
CDR3 DNA: TGTGCCAGCAGTTCGGGACAGAATTCCTACAATGAGCAGTTCTTC
CDR3 protein: CASSSGQNSYNEQFF

J gene: TRBJ2-2
clone size: many
D gene: .
V gene: TRBV20-1
CDR3 DNA: TGCAGTGCTGGGGACGCCGGGACCGGGGAGCTGTTTTTT
CDR3 protein: CSAGDAGTGELFF

J gene: TRBJ1-1
clone size: few
D gene: .
V gene: TRBV12-3/TRBV12-4
CDR3 DNA: TGTGCCAGCAGTATGGGTGGGGGCAGGGGACCAAACACTGAAGCTTTCTTT
CDR3 protein: CASSMGGGRGPNTEAFF